This T cell receptor beta chain was obtained from a study of graft-versus-host responses after intestinal transplantation (dated by TCRdb to about 2021). Describing the broader study: Recipients received multivisceral, liver-intestinal, or isolated intestinal transplants. All recipients received anti-thymocyte globulin induction followed by maintenance tacrolimus and steroids for around 3 years. After intestinal transplantation, graft-versus-host and host-versus-graft alloreactive T cell clones in the graft, circulation and bone marrow were tracked using bulk TCR-beta CDR3 sequencing. Alloreactive clones were identified by sequencing pre-transplant mixed lymphocyte reaction products and comparing these products with unstimulated pre-transplant donor and recipient T cells. Of the approximately 24 intestinal transplant recipients enrolled in the cohort, one of whom was a retransplant, a few patients without pretransplant specimens were excluded. Donor T cell macrochimerism was defined as a peak of at least 4% donor T cells among recipient peripheral blood mononuclear cells. Rather than being sequenced by the commercial service, samples from a few later patients were sequenced in-house on an Illumina MiSeq and processed with MiXCR.

As for this clone: Its antigen has not been determined. No base quality values were provided; no much bigger clone lies one nucleotide off.

Receptor amplification or capture employed the immunoSEQ multiplex PCR assay. For most patients, high-throughput TCR-beta CDR3 sequencing of genomic DNA was performed by Adaptive Biotechnologies. Per the authors' processing: TCR sequencing data were retrieved from Adaptive's ImmunoSEQ software for 15 to 20 patients, whereas a few other patients were processed with MiXCR and VDJtools. Because the origin of CDR3 nucleotide sequences shared between donor and recipient could not be assigned, those sequences were removed. To be classed as alloreactive, a clone needed at least 2-fold expansion over unstimulated cells and a minimum CFSE-low frequency of 0.002% (template counts) or 0.001% (read counts). Clones were considered mappable if detected in sequenced pre-transplant spleen, lymph node, or MLR CFSE-low populations of the donor or recipient. Cumulative frequency of alloreactive clones was calculated as a percentage of all sequences weighted by copy number. In its TCRdb copy, this immuneACCESS table keeps in-frame sequences only and misses some clones. Where compared with another copy, unresolved V genes explain less than half of these, and the others have no known cause. That table gives V, J and clone size, and the DNA gave D and trimming. The sample yields more than 20,000 clones; approximately 82% were counted once. The biggest ten clones account for 0.9% to 1.2% of the sample.

The CDR3 runs 16 residues from the cysteine to the phenylalanine. Kept here is only the CDR3 DNA, which spans 48 bases and is read in frame from base 1. The germline V gene supplies CDR1 SGHVS and CDR2 FNYEAQ. V and J are truncated by 5 bases and 4 bases respectively, leaving an intervening sequence of 20 bases. Blood samples were collected up to 4 times in the first month after transplant and then at least monthly when available. The paper's findings and limits, for the study overall: Early after transplant, declines in HvG clones were associated with peak levels of circulating GvH clones. The relatively low number and heterogeneity of intestinal transplant patients limited the conclusions. GvH clones were detected in recipient bone marrow, and some appeared earlier in ileal mucosa or blood, consistent with an intestinal mucosal origin. High GvH to HvG T cell clonal ratios were observed in the allografts of patients with donor T cell macrochimerism.

The chain is made from TRBV7-6 and TRBJ2-5; the D match is possibly TRBD1 or TRBD2, with 6 bases aligned in each. The sequenced sample was PBMCs, obtained about 28 days after intestinal transplant. The sequence was collected from a human patient who received an intestinal transplant, so some T cells may come from the graft donor. The CDR3 sequence is CASSPLGGFRAETQYF. The nucleotide sequence is TGTGCCAGCAGCCCCCTGGGGGGCTTTCGTGCAGAGACCCAGTACTTC.